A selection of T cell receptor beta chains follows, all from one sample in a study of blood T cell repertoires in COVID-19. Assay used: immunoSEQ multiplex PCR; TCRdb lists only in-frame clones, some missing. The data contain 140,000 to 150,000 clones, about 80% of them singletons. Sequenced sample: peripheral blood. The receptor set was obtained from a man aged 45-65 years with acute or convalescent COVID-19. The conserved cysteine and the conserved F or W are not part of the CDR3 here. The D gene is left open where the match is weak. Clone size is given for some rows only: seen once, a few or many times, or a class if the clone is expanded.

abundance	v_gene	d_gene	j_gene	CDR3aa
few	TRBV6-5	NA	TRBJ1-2	ASTESGVYGYT
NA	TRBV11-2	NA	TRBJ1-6	ASSLRGYNSPLH
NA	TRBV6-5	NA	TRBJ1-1	ASSRAQGKSPEAF
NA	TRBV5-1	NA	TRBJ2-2	ASSLGAGQGVTGELF
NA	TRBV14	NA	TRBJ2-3	ASSPLLRGSTDTQY
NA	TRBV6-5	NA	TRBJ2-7	ATSGLQQGPYEQY
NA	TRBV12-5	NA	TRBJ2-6	ATGGTGANVLT
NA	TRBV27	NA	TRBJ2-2	ASSFDRGGARTGELF
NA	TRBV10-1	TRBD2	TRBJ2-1	ASSEGTSGGHYNEQF
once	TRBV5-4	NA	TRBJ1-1	ASSLDGYMNTEAF
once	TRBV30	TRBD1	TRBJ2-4	AWSVTLGQGSNIQY
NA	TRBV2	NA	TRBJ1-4	ASRLDSATNEKLF
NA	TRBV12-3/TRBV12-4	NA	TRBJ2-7	ASSPGSGEQY
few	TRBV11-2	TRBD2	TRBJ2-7	ASSPISRSRGASYEQY
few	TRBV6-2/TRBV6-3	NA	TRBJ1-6	ASSYPETGYGSPLH
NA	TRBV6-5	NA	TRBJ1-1	ASAQDQGFEAF
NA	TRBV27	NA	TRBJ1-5	ASRTGFQPQH
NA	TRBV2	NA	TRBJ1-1	ASSELRGSTEAF
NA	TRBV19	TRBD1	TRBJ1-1	ASSILGQGVAEAF
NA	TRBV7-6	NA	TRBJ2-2	ASSRGANTGELF
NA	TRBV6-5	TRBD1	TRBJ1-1	ASSYSTGEGAF
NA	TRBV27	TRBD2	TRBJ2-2	ASNGLAGGLNTGELF
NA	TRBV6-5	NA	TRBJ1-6	ASRGQPYNSPLH
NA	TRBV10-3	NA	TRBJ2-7	AITPDRSGYEQY
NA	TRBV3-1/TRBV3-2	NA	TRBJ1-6	ASSRQDYNSPLH
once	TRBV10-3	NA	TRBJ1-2	AIRIRGGYT
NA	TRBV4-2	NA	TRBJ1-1	ASSQGLRMSNTEAF
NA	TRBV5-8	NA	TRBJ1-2	ASSLAGGYGYT
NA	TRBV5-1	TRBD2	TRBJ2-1	ASSLGLAGETNEQF
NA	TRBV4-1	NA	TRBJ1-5	ASSRETASYQPQH
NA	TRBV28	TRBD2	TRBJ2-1	ASSLGGAVYNEQF
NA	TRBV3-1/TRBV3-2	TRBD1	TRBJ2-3	ASSPPGQGYSDTQY
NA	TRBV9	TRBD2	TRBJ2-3	ASKGRGGGTDTQY
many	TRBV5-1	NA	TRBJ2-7	ASSSDSLSYEQY
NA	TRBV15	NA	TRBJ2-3	ATSGPLGGTDTQY
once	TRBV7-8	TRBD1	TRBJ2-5	ASSPGQGADETQY
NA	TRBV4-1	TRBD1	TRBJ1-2	ASSQPRQGADGYT
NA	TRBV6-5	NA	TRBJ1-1	ASSYFGETEAF
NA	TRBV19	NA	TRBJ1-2	ASSETGSRWGYT
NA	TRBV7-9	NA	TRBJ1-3	ASSFSSNSGNTIY
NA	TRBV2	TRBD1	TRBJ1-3	ASRHGTGTGNTIY
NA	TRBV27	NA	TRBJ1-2	ATGREAGPGYT
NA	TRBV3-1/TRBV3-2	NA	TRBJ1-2	ASSRNREGYGYT
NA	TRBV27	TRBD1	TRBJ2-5	ASSLGTGIETQY
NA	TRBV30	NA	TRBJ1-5	AWSVLNTNQPQH
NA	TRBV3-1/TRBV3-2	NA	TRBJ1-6	ASSQVGTGSPLH
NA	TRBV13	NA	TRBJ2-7	ASSFMGHYEQY
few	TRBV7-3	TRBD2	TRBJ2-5	ASSSGLAGGHQETQY